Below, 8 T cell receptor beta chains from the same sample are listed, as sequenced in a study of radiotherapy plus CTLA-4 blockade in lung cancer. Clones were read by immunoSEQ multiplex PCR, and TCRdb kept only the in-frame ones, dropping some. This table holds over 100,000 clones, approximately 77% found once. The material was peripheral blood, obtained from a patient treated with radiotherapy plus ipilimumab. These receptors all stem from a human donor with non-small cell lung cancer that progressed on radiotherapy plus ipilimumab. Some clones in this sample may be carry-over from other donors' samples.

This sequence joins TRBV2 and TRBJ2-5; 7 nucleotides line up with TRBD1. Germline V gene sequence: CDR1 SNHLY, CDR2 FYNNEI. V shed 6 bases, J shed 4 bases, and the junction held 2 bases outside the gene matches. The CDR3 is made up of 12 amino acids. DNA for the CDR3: TGTGCCAGCAGAGACAGGGCAGAGACCCAGTACTTC. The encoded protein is CASRDRAETQYF.

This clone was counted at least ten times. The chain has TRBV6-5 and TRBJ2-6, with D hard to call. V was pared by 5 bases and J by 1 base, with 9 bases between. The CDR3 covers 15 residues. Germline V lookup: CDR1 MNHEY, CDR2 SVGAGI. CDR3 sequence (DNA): TGTGCCAGCAGTATTACCTTTTCTGGGGCCAACGTCCTGACTTTC. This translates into CASSITFSGANVLTF.

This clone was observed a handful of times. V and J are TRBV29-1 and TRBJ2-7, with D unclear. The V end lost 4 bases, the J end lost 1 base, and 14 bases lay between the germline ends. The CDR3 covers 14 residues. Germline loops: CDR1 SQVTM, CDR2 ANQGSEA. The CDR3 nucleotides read TGCAGCGTTGTAATCTTGGGATATTCCTACGAGCAGTACTTC. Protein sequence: CSVVILGYSYEQYF.

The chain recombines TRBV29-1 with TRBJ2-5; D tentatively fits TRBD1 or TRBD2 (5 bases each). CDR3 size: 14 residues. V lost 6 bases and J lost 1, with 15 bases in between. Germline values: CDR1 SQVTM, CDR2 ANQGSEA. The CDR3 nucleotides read TGCAGCGTCGACCTCGGGGCGGCCCAAGAGACCCAGTACTTC. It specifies CSVDLGAAQETQYF. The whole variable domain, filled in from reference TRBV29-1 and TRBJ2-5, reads SAVISQKPSRDICQRGTSLTIQCQVDSQVTMMFWYRQQPGQSLTLIATANQGSEATYESGFVIDKFPISRPNLTFSTLTVSNMSPEDSSIYLCSVDLGAAQETQYFGPGTRLLVL.

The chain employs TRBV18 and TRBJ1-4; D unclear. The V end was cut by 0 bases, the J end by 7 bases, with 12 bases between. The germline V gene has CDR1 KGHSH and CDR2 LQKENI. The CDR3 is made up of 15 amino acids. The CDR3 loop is CASSPPSEVGEKLFF. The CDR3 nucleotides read TGTGCCAGCTCACCACCGTCGGAAGTTGGTGAAAAACTGTTTTTT.

As DNA, the CDR3 is TGTGCCAGCAGCCCGACAGGGGAGATCTACGAGCAGTACTTC. It is translated as CASSPTGEIYEQYF. The chain carries TRBV28 and TRBJ2-7; TRBD1 agrees at 8 bases. The ends lost 6 bases at V and 3 bases at J; junction bases unmatched: 7. Germline V gives CDR1 MDHEN, CDR2 SYDVKM. The CDR3 has 14 residues.

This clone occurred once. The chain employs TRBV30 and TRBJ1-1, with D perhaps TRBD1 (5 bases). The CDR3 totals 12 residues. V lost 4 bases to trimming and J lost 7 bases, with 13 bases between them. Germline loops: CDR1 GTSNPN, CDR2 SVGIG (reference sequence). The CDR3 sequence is CAWIPLGLEAFF. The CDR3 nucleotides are TGTGCCTGGATCCCGTTGGGGCTTGAAGCTTTCTTT.

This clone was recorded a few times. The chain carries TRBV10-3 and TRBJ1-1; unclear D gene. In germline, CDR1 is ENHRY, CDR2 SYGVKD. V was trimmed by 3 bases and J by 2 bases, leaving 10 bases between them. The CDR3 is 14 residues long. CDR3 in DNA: TGTGCCATCAGTGAATTGGGTACTAACACTGAAGCTTTCTTT. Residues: CAISELGTNTEAFF.